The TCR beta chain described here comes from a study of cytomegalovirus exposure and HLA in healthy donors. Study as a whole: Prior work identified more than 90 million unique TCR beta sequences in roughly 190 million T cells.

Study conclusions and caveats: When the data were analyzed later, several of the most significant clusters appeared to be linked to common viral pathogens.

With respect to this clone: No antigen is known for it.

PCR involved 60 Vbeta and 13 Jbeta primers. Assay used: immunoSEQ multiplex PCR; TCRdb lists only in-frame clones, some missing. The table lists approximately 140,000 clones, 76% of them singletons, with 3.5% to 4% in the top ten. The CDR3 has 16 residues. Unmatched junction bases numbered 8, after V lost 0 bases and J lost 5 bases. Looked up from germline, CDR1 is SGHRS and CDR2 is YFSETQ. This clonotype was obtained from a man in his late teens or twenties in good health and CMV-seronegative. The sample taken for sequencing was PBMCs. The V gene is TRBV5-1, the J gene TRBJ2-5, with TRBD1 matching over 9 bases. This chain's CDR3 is CASSLGPTGGMETQYF. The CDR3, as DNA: TGCGCCAGCAGCTTGGGTCCTACAGGGGGCATGGAGACCCAGTACTTC.